The TCR beta chain described here comes from a study of blood T cell repertoires in COVID-19. Study-level information: Specimens from acute and convalescent COVID-19 originated in the United States, Italy and Spain.

Repertoires were generated with immunoSEQ multiplex PCR, while TCRdb's copy carries only in-frame clones and drops some. Counted here are approximately 190,000 clones, roughly 82% occurring once; the ten biggest clones make up about 8%. Germline CDR1 is MDHEN and CDR2 is SYDVKM. Trimming took 3 bases from V and 3 from J, leaving 14 bases between them. This CDR3 is built from 15 residues. In its sample, this clone was seen once. Seattle patients were enrolled during active infection and followed longitudinally. This sequence joins TRBV28 and TRBJ1-2; TRBD1 is a possible D gene (5 bases). Sequenced input: peripheral blood. The receptor's source is a woman aged 55-69 years with COVID-19, enrolled during active disease. CDR3 DNA sequence: TGTGCCAGCAGTTTTGGGGCTACAAGCGACTATGGCTACACCTTC. Translation: CASSFGATSDYGYTF.